The clone carrying this TCR beta chain was seen many times. Its antigen is currently unknown. The source of the sample is a study of neurological immune-mediated disorders. The study, taken as a whole, reports: The multiple sclerosis repertoire cluster was not associated with any clinical or MRI feature.

In TCRdb, the 5' RACE reads were re-called with MiXCR into one record per CDR3 protein. The sample holds about 80,000 distinct CDR3 sequences; nearly 6% are singletons and the top ten take approximately 7.9%. Time point in this sample: longitudinal time-point 2. CDR3 length: 15 residues. J was trimmed by 3 bases and V by 3 bases; bases with no gene match: 2. Germline assignment: CDR1 LGHDT and CDR2 YNNKEL (reference sequence). The V and J genes are TRBV3-1 and TRBJ2-2; 9 bases map to TRBD2. The sequence derives from a woman aged 55-69 years with multiple sclerosis. The material sequenced was PBMCs. As DNA, the CDR3 is TGTGCCAGCAGCCAGAGACTAGCGGACACCGGGGAGCTGTTTTTT. It is translated as CASSQRLADTGELFF.